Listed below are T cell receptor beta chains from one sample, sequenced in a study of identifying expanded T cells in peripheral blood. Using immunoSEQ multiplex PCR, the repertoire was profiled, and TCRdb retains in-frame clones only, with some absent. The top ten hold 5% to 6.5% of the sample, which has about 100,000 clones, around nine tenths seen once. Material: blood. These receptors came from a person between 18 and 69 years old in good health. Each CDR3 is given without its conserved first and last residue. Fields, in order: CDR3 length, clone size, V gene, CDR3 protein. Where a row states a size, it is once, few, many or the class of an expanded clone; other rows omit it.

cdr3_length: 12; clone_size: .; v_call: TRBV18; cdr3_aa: ASSVGLAPNEQF
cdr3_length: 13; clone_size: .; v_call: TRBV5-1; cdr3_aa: ASSSRGQAKNIQY
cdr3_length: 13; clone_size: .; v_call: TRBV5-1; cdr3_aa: ASTRKDGRNTEAF
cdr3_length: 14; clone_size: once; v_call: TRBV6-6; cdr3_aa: ASSRTTPNGNGELF
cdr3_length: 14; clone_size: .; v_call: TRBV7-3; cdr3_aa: ASSLVAGTGEYGYT
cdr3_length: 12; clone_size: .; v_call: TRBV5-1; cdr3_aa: ASSVGGQGAEQY
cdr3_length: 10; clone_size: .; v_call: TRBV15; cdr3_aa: ATSGSDEKLF
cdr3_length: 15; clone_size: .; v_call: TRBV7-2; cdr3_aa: ASSFPLSGAASYEQY
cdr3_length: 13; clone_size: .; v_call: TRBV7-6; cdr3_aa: ASSVRDRSTDTQY
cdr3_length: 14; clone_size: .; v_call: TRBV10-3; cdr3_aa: AISESNRTSGNTIY
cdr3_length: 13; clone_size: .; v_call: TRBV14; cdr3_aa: ASSRLERMNTEAF
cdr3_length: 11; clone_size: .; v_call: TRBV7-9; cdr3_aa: ASSSQENTEAF
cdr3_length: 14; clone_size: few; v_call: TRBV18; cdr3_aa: ASSPMEHGSNQPQH
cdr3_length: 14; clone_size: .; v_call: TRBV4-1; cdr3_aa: ASSQSLGTLSYEQY
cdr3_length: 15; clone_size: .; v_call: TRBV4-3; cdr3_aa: ASSQYAWREMNTEAF
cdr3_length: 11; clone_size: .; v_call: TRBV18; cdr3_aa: ASSPQGNYGYT
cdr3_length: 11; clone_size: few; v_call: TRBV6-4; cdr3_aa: ASSDRANTEAF
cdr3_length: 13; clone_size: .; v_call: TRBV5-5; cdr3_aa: ASSGAPPPTDTQY
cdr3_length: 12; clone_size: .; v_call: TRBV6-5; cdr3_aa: ASVRGEGNSPLH
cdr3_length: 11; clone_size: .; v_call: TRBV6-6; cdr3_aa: ASTRSLYNEQF
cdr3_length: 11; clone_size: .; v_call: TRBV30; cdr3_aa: AWSLQYNSPLH
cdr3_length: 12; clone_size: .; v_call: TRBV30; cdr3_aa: AWRGRQLSYEQY
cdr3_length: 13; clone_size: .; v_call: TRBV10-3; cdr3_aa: AISEPGQGNEKLF
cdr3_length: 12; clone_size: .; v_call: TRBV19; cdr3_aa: ASSPGEGAYGYT
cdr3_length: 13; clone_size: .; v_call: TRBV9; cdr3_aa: ASSVAEHSWVGYT
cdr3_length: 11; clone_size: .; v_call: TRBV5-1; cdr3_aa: ASSLPGANVLT
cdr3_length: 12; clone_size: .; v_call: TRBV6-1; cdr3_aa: ASRIPREDTEAF
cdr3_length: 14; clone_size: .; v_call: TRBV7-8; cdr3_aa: ASSLKPASLFVEQY
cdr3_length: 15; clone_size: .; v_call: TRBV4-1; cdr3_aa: ASSQAGWTGRADTQY
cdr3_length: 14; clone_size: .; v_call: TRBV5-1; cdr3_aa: ASSSGAGFTGNTIY
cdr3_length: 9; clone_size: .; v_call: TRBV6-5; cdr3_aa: ASRTGRGYT
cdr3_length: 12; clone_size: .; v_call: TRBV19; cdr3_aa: ASSRSRYSETQY
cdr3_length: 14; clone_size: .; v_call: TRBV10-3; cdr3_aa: AISESPHNTGGELF
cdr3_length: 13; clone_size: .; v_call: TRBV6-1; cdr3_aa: ASSEGTGANSPLH
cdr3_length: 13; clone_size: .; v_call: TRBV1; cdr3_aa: TSSPSETPRQPQH
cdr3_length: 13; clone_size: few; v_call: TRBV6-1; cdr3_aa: ASRNVDYSNQPQH
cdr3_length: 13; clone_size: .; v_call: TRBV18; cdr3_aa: ASSLKSTGVLEAF
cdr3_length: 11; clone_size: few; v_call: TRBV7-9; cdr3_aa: ASSPTPEETQY
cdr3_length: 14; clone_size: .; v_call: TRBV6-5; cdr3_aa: ASSYSTGQMNTEAF
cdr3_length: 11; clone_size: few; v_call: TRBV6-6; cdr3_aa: ASSYHVNYGYT
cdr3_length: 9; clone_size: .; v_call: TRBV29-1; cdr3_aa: SVYHNTEAF
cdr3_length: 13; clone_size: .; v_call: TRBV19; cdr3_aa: ASRRNGQGSHGYT
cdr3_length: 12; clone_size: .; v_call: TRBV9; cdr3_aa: ASSPQQGLYEQY
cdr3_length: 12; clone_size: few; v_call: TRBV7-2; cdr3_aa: ASSATGSTETQY
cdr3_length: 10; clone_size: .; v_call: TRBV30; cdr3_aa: AWSEGNTEAF
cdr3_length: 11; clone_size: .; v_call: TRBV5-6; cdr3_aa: ASSLGEGTEAF
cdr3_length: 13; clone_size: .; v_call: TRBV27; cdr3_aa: ASSPGVGVGETQY
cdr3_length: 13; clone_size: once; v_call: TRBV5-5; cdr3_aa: ASSYGQGALETQY
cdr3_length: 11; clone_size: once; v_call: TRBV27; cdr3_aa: ASSIGVSYEQY
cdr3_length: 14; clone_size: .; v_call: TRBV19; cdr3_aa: ASSIGTGGNTGELF